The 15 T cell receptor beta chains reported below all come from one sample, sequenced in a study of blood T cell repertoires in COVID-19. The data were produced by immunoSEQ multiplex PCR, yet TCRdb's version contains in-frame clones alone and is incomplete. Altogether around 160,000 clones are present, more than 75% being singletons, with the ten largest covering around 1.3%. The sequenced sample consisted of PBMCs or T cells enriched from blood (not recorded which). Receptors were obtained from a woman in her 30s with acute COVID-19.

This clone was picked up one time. Written as DNA, the CDR3 is TGTGCCAGCAGTTTAGTGAGCTCCTACAATGAGCAGTTCTTC. It translates to CASSLVSSYNEQFF. This chain links TRBV27 with TRBJ2-1; D ambiguous. CDR1 and CDR2 from the germline V gene are MNHEY and SMNVEV (reference sequence). Trimming pared 2 bases from V and 0 bases from J, leaving 5 bases between. The length of the CDR3 is 14 residues.

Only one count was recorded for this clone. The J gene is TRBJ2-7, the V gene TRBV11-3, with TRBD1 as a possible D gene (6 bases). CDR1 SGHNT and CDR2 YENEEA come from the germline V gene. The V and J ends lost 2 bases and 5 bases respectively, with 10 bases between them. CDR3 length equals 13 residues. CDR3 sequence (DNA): TGTGCCAGCAGCTTATCAGGGACAAACGAGCAGTACTTC. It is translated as CASSLSGTNEQYF.

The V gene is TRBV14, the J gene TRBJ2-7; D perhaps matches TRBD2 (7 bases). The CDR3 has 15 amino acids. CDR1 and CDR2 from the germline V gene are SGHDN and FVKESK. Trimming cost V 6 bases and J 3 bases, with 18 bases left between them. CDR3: CASSLEAGHIYEQYF. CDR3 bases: TGTGCCAGCAGTCTCGAAGCGGGACACATCTACGAGCAGTACTTC.

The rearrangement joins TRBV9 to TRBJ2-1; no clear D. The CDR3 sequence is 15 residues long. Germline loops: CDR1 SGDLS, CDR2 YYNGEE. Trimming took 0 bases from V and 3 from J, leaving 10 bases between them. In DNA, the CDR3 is TGTGCCAGCAGCGTAGCAGGAATTGGCTACAATGAGCAGTTCTTC. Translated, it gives CASSVAGIGYNEQFF.

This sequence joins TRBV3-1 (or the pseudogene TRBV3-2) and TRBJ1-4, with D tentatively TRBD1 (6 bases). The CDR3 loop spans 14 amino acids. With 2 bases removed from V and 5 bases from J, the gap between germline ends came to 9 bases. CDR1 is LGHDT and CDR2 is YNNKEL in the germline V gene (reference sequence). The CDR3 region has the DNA TGTGCCAGCAGCCAAAAAGGACAGAATGAAAAACTGTTTTTT. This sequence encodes CASSQKGQNEKLFF.

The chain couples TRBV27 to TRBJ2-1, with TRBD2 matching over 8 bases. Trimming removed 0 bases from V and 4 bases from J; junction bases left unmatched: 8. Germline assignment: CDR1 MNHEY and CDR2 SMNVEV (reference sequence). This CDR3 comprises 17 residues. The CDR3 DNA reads TGTGCCAGCAGTTTATCGGGGAGCGGGAGCCCTTACAATGAGCAGTTCTTC. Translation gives CASSLSGSGSPYNEQFF.

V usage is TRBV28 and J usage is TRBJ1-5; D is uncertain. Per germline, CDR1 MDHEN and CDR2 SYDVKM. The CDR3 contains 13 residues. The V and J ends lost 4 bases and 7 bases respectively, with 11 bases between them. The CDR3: CASSYHPEQPQHF. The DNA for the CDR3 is TGTGCCAGCAGTTACCACCCGGAGCAGCCCCAGCATTTT. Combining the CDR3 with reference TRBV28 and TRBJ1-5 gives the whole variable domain DVKVTQSSRYLVKRTGEKVFLECVQDMDHENMFWYRQDPGLGLRLIYFSYDVKMKEKGDIPEGYSVSREKKERFSLILESASTNQTSMYLCASSYHPEQPQHFGDGTRLSIL.

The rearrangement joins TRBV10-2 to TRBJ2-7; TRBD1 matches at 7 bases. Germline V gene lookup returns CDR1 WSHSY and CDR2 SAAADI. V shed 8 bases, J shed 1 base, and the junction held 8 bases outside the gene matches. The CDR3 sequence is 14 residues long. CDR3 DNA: TGCGCCAGCCTCGTGGTGGACAGGTCCTACGAGCAGTACTTC. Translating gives CASLVVDRSYEQYF.

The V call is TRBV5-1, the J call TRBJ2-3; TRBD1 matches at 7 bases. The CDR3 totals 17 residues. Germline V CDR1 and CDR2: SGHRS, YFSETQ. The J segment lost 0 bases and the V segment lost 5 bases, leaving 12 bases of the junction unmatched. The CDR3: CASRGTDSLGSTDTQYF. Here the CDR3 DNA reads TGCGCCAGCAGGGGGACAGATTCTTTAGGAAGCACAGATACGCAGTATTTT.

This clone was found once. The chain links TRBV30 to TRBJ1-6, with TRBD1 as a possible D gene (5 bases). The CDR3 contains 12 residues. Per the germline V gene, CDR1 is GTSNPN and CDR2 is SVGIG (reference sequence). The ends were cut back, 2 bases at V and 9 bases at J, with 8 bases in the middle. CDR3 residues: CAWSPGGSPLHF. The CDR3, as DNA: TGTGCCTGGAGTCCGGGGGGTTCACCCCTCCACTTT.

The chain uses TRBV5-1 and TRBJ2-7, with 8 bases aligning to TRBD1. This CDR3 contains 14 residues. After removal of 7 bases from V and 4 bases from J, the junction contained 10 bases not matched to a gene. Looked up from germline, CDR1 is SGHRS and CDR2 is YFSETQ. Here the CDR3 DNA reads TGCGCCAGCGGACTCGGACAGGGAGGTTACGAGCAGTACTTC. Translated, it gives CASGLGQGGYEQYF.

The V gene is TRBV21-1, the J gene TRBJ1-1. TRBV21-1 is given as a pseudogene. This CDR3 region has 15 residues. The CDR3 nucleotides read TGTGCCAGCAGCAGGGGACTCCCCGCCCCCCCTGAAGCTTTCTTT. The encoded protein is CASSRGLPAPPEAFF.

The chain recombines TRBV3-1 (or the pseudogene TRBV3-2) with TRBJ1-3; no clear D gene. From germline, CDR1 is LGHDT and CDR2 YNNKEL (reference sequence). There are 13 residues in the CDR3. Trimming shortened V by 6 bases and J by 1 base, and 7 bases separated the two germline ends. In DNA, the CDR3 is TGTGCCAGCAGTCGTTTATCTGGAAACACCATATATTTT. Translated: CASSRLSGNTIYF.

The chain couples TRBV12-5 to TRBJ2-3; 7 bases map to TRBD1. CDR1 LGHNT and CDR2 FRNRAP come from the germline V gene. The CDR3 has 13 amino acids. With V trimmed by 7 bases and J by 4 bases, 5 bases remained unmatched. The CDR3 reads CASAATGSDTQYF. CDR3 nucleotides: TGTGCTAGTGCCGCGACAGGGTCAGATACGCAGTATTTT. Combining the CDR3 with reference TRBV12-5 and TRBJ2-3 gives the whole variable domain DARVTQTPRHKVTEMGQEVTMRCQPILGHNTVFWYRQTMMQGLELLAYFRNRAPLDDSGMPKDRFSAEMPDATLATLKIQPSEPRDSAVYFCASAATGSDTQYFGPGTRLTVL.

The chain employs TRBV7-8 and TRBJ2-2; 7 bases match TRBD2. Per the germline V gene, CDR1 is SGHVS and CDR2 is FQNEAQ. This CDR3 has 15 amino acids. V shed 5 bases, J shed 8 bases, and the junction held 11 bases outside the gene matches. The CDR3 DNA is TGTGCCAGCAGCAGGGCCCGGGGGAGGGTAGGGGAGCTGTTTTTT. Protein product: CASSRARGRVGELFF.